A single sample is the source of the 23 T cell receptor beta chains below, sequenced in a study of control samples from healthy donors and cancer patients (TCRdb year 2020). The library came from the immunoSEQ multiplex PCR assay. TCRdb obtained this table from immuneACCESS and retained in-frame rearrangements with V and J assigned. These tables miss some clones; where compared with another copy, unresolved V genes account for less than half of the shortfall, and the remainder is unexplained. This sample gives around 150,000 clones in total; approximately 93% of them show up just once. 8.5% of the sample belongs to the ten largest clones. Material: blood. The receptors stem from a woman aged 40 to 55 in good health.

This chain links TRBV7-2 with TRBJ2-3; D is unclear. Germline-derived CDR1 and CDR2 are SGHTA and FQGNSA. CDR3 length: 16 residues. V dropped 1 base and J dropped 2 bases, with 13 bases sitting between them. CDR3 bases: TGTGCCAGCAGCTTAGATCGTGCTAGTTCCACAGATACGCAGTATTTT. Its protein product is CASSLDRASSTDTQYF. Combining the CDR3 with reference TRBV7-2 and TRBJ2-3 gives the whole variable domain GAGVSQSPSNKVTEKGKDVELRCDPISGHTALYWYRQSLGQGLEFLIYFQGNSAPDKSGLPSDRFSAERTGGSVSTLTIQRTQQEDSAVYLCASSLDRASSTDTQYFGPGTRLTVL.

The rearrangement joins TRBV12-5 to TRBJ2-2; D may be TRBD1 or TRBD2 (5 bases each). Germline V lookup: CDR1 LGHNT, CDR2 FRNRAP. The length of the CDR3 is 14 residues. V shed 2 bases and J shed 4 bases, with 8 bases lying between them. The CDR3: CASGLRGPTGELFF. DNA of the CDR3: TGTGCTAGTGGTTTGAGGGGACCCACCGGGGAGCTGTTTTTT.

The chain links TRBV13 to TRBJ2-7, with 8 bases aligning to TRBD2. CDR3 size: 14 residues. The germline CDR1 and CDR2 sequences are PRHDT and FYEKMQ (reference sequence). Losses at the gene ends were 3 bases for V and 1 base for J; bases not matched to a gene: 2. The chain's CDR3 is CASSFGGRSYEQYF. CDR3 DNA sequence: TGTGCCAGCAGCTTCGGCGGGAGGTCCTACGAGCAGTACTTC.

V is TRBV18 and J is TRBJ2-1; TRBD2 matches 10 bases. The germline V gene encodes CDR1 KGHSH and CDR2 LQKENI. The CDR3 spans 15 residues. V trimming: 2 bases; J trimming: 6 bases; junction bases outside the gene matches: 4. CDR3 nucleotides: TGTGCCAGCTCACCAGTTAGCGGGGGGCTCAATGAGCAGTTCTTC. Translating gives CASSPVSGGLNEQFF.

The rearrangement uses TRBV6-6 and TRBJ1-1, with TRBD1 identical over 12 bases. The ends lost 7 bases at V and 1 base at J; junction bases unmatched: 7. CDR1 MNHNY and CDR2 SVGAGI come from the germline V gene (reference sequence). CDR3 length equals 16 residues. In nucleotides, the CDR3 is TGTGCCAGCATGGGGGACAGGGGGCAGGGGAACACTGAAGCTTTCTTT. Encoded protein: CASMGDRGQGNTEAFF.

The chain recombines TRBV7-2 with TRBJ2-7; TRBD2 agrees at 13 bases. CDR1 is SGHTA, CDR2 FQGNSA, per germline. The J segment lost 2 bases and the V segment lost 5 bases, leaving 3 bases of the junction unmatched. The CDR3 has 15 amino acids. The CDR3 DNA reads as TGTGCCAGCAGCCGGACTAGCGGGAGTCCCTACGAGCAGTACTTC. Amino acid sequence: CASSRTSGSPYEQYF.

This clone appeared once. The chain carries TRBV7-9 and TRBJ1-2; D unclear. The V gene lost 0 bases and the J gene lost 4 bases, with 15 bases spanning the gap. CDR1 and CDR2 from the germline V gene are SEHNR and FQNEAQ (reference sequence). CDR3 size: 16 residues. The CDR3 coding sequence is TGTGCCAGCAGCTTAGCGCTCTCAGCAGCTTTCTATGGCTACACCTTC. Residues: CASSLALSAAFYGYTF.

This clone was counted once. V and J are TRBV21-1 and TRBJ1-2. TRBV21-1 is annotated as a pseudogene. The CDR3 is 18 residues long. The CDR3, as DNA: TGTGCCAGCAGCAAAGTCTCTCGGGCAGAACGAACTAACTATGGCTACACCTTC. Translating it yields CASSKVSRAERTNYGYTF.

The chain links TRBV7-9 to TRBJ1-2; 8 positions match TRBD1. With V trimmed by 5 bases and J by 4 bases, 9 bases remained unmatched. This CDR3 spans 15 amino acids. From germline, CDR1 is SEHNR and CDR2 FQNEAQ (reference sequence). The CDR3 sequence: CASSPTGETSYGYTF. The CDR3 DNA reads TGTGCCAGCAGCCCGACAGGGGAAACGAGCTATGGCTACACCTTC.

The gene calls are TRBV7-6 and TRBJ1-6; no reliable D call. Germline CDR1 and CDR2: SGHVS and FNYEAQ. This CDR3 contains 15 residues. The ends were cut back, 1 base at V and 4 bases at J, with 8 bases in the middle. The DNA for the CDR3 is TGTGCCAGCAGCTTAGTCTCCGGGTATAATTCACCCCTCCACTTT. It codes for CASSLVSGYNSPLHF. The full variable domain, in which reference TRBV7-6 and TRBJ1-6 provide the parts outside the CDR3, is GAGVSQSPRYKVTKRGQDVALRCDPISGHVSLYWYRQALGQGPEFLTYFNYEAQQDKSGLPNDRFSAERPEGSISTLTIQRTEQRDSAMYRCASSLVSGYNSPLHFGNGTRLTVT.

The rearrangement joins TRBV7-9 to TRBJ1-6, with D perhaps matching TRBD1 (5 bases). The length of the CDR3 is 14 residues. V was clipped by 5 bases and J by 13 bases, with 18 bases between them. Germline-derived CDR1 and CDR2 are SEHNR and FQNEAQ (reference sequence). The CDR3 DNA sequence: TGTGCCAGCAGCAACGGGACCGCGTTTGTGCCCCTCCACTTT. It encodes CASSNGTAFVPLHF.

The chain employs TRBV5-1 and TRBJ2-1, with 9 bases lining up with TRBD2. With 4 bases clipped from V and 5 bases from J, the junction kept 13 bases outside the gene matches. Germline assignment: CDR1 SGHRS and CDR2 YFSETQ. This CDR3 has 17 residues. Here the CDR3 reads CASSIGPLAGYDNEQFF. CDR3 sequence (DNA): TGCGCCAGCAGCATAGGTCCCCTAGCGGGGTACGACAATGAGCAGTTCTTC.

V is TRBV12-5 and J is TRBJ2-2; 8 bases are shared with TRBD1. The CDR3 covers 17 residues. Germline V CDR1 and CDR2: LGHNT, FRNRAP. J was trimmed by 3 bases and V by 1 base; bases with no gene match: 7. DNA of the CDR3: TGTGCTAGTGGTTTGGCTCTCCAGGGGGCGGACACCGGGGAGCTGTTTTTT. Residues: CASGLALQGADTGELFF.

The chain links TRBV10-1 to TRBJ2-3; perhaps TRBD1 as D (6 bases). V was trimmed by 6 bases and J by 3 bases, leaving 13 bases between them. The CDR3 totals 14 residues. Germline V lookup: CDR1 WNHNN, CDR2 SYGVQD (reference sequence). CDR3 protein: CASRDDRRTDTQYF. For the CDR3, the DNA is TGCGCCAGCAGGGATGACAGGCGGACAGATACGCAGTATTTT.

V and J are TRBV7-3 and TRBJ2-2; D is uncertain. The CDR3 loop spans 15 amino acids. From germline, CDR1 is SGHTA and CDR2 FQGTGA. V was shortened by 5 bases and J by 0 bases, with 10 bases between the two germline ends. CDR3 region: CASSPRVANTGELFF. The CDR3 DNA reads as TGTGCCAGCAGCCCACGGGTAGCGAACACCGGGGAGCTGTTTTTT. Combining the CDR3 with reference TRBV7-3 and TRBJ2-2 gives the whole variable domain GAGVSQTPSNKVTEKGKYVELRCDPISGHTALYWYRQSLGQGPEFLIYFQGTGAADDSGLPNDRFFAVRPEGSVSTLKIQRTERGDSAVYLCASSPRVANTGELFFGEGSRLTVL.

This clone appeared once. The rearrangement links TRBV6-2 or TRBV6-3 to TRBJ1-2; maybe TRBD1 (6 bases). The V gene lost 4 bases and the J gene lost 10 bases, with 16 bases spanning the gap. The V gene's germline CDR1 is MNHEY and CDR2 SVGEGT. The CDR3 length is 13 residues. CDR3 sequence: CASSFGTDSAYTF. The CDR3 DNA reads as TGTGCCAGCAGTTTCGGGACGGACAGCGCCTACACCTTC.

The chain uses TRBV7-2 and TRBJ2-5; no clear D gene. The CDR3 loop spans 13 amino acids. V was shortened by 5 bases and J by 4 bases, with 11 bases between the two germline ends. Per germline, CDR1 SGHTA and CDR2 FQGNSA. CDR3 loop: CASSPRERETQYF. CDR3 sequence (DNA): TGTGCCAGCAGCCCCCGCGAGCGAGAGACCCAGTACTTC.

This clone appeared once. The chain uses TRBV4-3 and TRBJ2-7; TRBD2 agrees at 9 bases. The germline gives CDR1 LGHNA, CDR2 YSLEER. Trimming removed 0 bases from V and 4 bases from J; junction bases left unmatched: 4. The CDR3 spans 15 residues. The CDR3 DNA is TGCGCCAGCAGCCAAGATTACAGCGGGAGGTACGAGCAGTACTTC. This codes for CASSQDYSGRYEQYF.

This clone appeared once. DNA of the CDR3: TGTGCCAGCCAGCTCGACGGGGGGGTCTATGGCTACACCTTC. This gives the protein CASQLDGGVYGYTF. V gene TRBV5-6 combines with J gene TRBJ1-2; perhaps TRBD1 as D (5 bases). The CDR3 has 14 amino acids. Germline V gene data show CDR1 as SGHDT and CDR2 as YYEEEE. Trimming removed 7 bases from V and 4 bases from J, with 17 bases in between.

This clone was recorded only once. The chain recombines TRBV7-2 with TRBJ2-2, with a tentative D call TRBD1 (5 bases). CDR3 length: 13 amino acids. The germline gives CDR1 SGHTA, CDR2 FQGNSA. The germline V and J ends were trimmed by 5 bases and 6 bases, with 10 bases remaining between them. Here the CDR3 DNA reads TGTGCCAGCAGCCGTCAGGGATCCGGGGAGCTGTTTTTT. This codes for CASSRQGSGELFF.

CDR3 protein: CASSAARRGTFTDTQYF. In DNA form, the CDR3 reads TGTGCCAGCAGTGCAGCCAGGAGGGGAACTTTCACAGATACGCAGTATTTT. V is TRBV7-2 and J is TRBJ2-3; maybe TRBD2 (6 bases). CDR3 size: 17 residues. Trimming took off 6 bases at V and 2 bases at J, with 21 bases between the two ends. In germline, CDR1 is SGHTA, CDR2 FQGNSA.

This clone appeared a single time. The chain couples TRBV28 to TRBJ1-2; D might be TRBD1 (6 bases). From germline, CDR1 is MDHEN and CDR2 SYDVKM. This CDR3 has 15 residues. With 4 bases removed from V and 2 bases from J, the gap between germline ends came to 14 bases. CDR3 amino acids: CASSSRRTANYGYTF. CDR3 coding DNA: TGTGCCAGCAGTTCGCGTCGGACAGCGAACTATGGCTACACCTTC.

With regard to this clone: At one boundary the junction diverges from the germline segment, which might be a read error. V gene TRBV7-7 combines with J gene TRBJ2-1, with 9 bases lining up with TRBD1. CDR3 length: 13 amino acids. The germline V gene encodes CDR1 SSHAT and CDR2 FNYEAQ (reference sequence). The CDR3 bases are TGTGCTAGCAGCATTGACAGGGGGAATGAGCAGTTCTTC. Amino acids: CASSIDRGNEQFF.